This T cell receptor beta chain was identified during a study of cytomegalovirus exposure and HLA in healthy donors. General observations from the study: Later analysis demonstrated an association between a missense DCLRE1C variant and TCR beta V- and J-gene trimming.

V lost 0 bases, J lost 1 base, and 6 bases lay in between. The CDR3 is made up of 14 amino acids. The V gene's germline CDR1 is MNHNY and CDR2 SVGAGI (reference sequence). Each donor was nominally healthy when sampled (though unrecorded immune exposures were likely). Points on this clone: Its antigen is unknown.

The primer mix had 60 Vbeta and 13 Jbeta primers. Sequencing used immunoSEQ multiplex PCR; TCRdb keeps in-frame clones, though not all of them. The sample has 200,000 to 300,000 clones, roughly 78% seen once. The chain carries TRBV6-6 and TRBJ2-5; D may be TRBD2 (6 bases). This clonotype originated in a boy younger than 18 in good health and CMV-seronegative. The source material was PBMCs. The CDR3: CASSYSGGQETQYF. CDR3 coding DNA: TGTGCCAGCAGTTACTCGGGGGGCCAAGAGACCCAGTACTTC.